Listed below are T cell receptor beta chains from one sample, sequenced in a study of vaccination effects on CD4 cells after COVID-19. Some clones are missing from TCRdb's copy, which holds only in-frame ones; the method was immunoSEQ multiplex PCR. The data contain more than 60,000 clones, approximately 78% of them singletons. These receptors have no known antigen. The sequencing used CD4+ T cells from PBMCs cultured without peptide, collected before COVID-19 vaccination. The origin of the receptors is a human donor who had a prior SARS-CoV-2 infection. CDR3s include the opening cysteine and the closing phenylalanine or tryptophan. D genes are given only for firm matches. Some rows mark clone size as missing; the rest say once, few, many or name a class of expanded clone.

j_call | clone_size | cdr3_length | v_call | d_call | cdr3_aa | cdr3_nt
TRBJ2-1 | - | 13 | TRBV11-3 | - | CASSLGVYNEQFF | TGTGCCAGCAGCTTAGGCGTTTACAATGAGCAGTTCTTC
TRBJ1-2 | - | 16 | TRBV19 | - | CASSINGDPMGPGYTF | TGTGCCAGTAGTATAAATGGTGACCCGATGGGCCCTGGCTACACCTTC
TRBJ1-5 | few | 15 | TRBV5-1 | - | CASSLEPDSNQPQHF | TGCGCCAGCAGCTTGGAACCGGACAGCAATCAGCCCCAGCATTTT
TRBJ2-1 | few | 13 | TRBV14 | TRBD2 | CASSRRGAGGQFF | TGTGCCAGCAGCCGCCGGGGGGCGGGGGGGCAGTTCTTC
TRBJ2-1 | - | 18 | TRBV9 | TRBD2 | CASSPGTSGRSSYNEQFF | TGTGCCAGCAGCCCCGGGACTAGCGGGAGGAGCTCCTACAATGAGCAGTTCTTC
TRBJ2-5 | - | 16 | TRBV4-3 | TRBD2 | CASSQTGLAGVETQYF | TGCGCCAGCAGCCAAACAGGACTAGCGGGAGTAGAGACCCAGTACTTC
TRBJ2-1 | - | 19 | TRBV9 | TRBD2 | CASSVRGARLAGSYNEQFF | TGTGCCAGCAGCGTTAGGGGGGCCAGACTAGCGGGCTCCTACAATGAGCAGTTCTTC
TRBJ1-5 | - | 19 | TRBV7-9 | - | CASSSSQGKKVAGNQPQHF | TGTGCCAGCAGTTCATCCCAGGGTAAGAAGGTCGCGGGCAATCAGCCCCAGCATTTT
TRBJ2-1 | - | 12 | TRBV24-1 | - | CATRGKNNEQFF | TGTGCCACCAGGGGAAAAAACAATGAGCAGTTCTTC
TRBJ2-5 | - | 16 | TRBV5-8 | - | CASSFSGPRGGETQYF | TGTGCCAGCAGCTTCTCAGGTCCCAGGGGAGGAGAGACCCAGTACTTC
TRBJ1-1 | - | 13 | TRBV2 | - | CASSASVYSEAFF | TGTGCCAGCAGTGCGTCCGTGTATTCTGAAGCTTTCTTT
TRBJ2-5 | - | 15 | TRBV30 | - | CAWTLFGSTGETQYF | TGTGCCTGGACTTTGTTCGGGTCTACCGGAGAGACCCAGTACTTC
TRBJ2-3 | - | 14 | TRBV11-3 | - | CASSKGTSTDTQYF | TGTGCCAGCAGCAAGGGGACTAGCACAGATACGCAGTATTTT
TRBJ2-1 | - | 18 | TRBV5-4 | TRBD2 | CASSVGTSGGSSYNEQFF | TGTGCCAGCAGCGTAGGGACTAGCGGAGGAAGCTCCTACAATGAGCAGTTCTTC
TRBJ2-2 | - | 15 | TRBV7-3 | TRBD2 | CASSRTSVGTGELFF | TGTGCCAGCAGTCGAACTAGCGTGGGGACCGGGGAGCTGTTTTTT
TRBJ1-5 | few | 16 | TRBV5-3 | - | CARSFVLDSPNQPQHF | TGTGCCAGAAGCTTTGTGCTGGACAGTCCCAATCAGCCCCAGCATTTT
TRBJ2-3 | - | 16 | TRBV2 | TRBD2 | CASSLMTSGSTDTQYF | TGTGCCAGCAGTCTAATGACTAGCGGGAGCACAGATACGCAGTATTTT
TRBJ2-1 | - | 10 | TRBV6-6 | - | CASGYNEQFF | TGTGCCAGCGGCTACAATGAGCAGTTCTTC
TRBJ2-7 | many | 16 | TRBV11-3 | TRBD1 | CASSLERTGGAYEQYF | TGTGCCAGCAGCTTAGAGCGGACAGGGGGGGCCTACGAGCAGTACTTC
TRBJ1-5 | - | 14 | TRBV6-2/TRBV6-3 | - | CASSAQGWYQPQHF | TGTGCCAGCAGTGCACAGGGTTGGTATCAGCCCCAGCATTTT
TRBJ2-1 | once | 16 | TRBV5-1 | TRBD2 | CASSLGGRGSYNEQFF | TGCGCCAGCAGCTTAGGTGGGAGGGGTTCCTACAATGAGCAGTTCTTC
TRBJ1-4 | - | 16 | TRBV27 | - | CASSFDPGATNEKLFF | TGTGCCAGCAGTTTTGATCCGGGAGCAACTAATGAAAAACTGTTTTTT
TRBJ2-7 | - | 14 | TRBV20-1 | - | CSASVGRGSYEQYF | TGCAGTGCTAGTGTGGGGCGCGGCTCCTACGAGCAGTACTTC
TRBJ2-1 | - | 18 | TRBV6-1 | TRBD2 | CASSEALRGRSINNEQFF | TGTGCCAGCAGTGAAGCGCTTCGCGGGAGGTCTATCAATAATGAGCAGTTCTTC
TRBJ2-1 | - | 15 | TRBV7-3 | TRBD2 | CASSPTSGSYNEQFF | TGTGCCAGCAGTCCGACTAGCGGCTCCTACAATGAGCAGTTCTTC
TRBJ2-1 | few | 14 | TRBV29-1 | TRBD2 | CSVYDPWGGNEQFF | TGCAGCGTTTACGACCCCTGGGGGGGCAATGAGCAGTTCTTC
TRBJ1-2 | once | 14 | TRBV18 | - | CASSPGTDLSGYTF | TGTGCCAGCTCCCCCGGGACCGACTTATCTGGCTACACCTTC
TRBJ1-1 | few | 14 | TRBV5-1 | - | CASSFNGLNTEAFF | TGCGCCAGCAGCTTTAACGGATTGAACACTGAAGCTTTCTTT
TRBJ2-7 | - | 14 | TRBV3-1/TRBV3-2 | - | CASSPGRGSYEQYF | TGTGCCAGCAGCCCCGGTAGGGGTAGCTACGAGCAGTACTTC
TRBJ2-1 | - | 18 | TRBV7-6 | - | CASSLSGVRVLSYNEQFF | TGTGCCAGCAGCTTATCAGGGGTTCGTGTACTCTCCTACAATGAGCAGTTCTTC
TRBJ2-3 | - | 16 | TRBV6-5 | - | CASSYSLRAVTDTQYF | TGTGCCAGCAGTTACTCTTTGAGGGCCGTAACAGATACGCAGTATTTT
TRBJ2-2 | once | 13 | TRBV12-3/TRBV12-4 | - | CASKIKSAGELFF | TGTGCCAGCAAGATCAAGTCCGCCGGGGAGCTGTTTTTT
TRBJ1-3 | - | 16 | TRBV7-2 | - | CASSLVGWTTGNTIYF | TGTGCCAGCAGCTTAGTAGGCTGGACCACTGGAAACACCATATATTTT
TRBJ1-3 | - | 14 | TRBV12-5 | - | CASGLVNSGNTIYF | TGTGCTAGTGGTTTGGTAAACTCTGGAAACACCATATATTTT
TRBJ2-5 | - | 15 | TRBV7-6 | - | CASSLAGGQQETQYF | TGTGCCAGCAGCTTAGCGGGGGGACAGCAAGAGACCCAGTACTTC
TRBJ2-3 | - | 14 | TRBV7-2 | - | CASSWIGGTDTQYF | TGTGCCAGCAGCTGGATCGGGGGCACAGATACGCAGTATTTT
TRBJ2-2 | - | 16 | TRBV5-1 | TRBD2 | CASSLVPSGYTGELFF | TGCGCCAGCAGCTTGGTTCCTAGCGGGTACACCGGGGAGCTGTTTTTT
TRBJ1-4 | - | 16 | TRBV20-1 | - | CSASLQMYPTNEKLFF | TGCAGTGCTAGTCTCCAGATGTATCCAACTAATGAAAAACTGTTTTTT
TRBJ2-1 | - | 16 | TRBV19 | TRBD2 | CASSMRSSGRAGEQFF | TGTGCCAGTAGTATGCGGAGCAGCGGGAGGGCGGGAGAGCAGTTCTTC
TRBJ2-1 | - | 16 | TRBV5-6 | TRBD2 | CASTFLGTSGIYEQFF | TGTGCCAGCACCTTCCTCGGGACTAGCGGCATCTATGAGCAGTTCTTC
TRBJ2-3 | - | 15 | TRBV11-2 | TRBD2 | CASSFTAGGADTQYF | TGTGCCAGCAGCTTTACAGCGGGGGGGGCAGATACGCAGTATTTT
TRBJ1-1 | once | 13 | TRBV12-3/TRBV12-4 | - | CASSFTEDTEAFF | TGTGCCAGCAGCTTCACCGAGGACACTGAAGCTTTCTTT
TRBJ2-7 | - | 12 | TRBV6-2/TRBV6-3 | - | CASSHPKVEQYF | TGTGCCAGCAGTCATCCTAAGGTCGAGCAGTACTTC
TRBJ1-6 | few | 17 | TRBV3-1/TRBV3-2 | TRBD1 | CASSQEGGRSYNSPLHF | TGTGCCAGCAGCCAAGAAGGGGGCAGGAGCTATAATTCACCCCTCCACTTT
TRBJ2-7 | - | 16 | TRBV16 | - | CASSHLGAPSSYEQYF | TGTGCCAGCAGCCATCTGGGGGCGCCTAGCTCCTACGAGCAGTACTTC
TRBJ2-3 | - | 11 | TRBV2 | - | CASSDSDTQYF | TGTGCCAGCAGTGATTCAGATACGCAGTATTTT
TRBJ2-1 | few | 16 | TRBV5-1 | TRBD2 | CASSLGGSGGHNEQFF | TGCGCCAGCAGCTTGGGGGGTAGCGGGGGTCACAATGAGCAGTTCTTC
TRBJ2-5 | - | 14 | TRBV4-1 | TRBD2 | CASTPGLAAETQYF | TGCGCCAGCACCCCGGGACTAGCCGCAGAGACCCAGTACTTC
TRBJ2-1 | - | 14 | TRBV7-2 | TRBD2 | CASNLAGPPNEQFF | TGTGCCAGCAATCTAGCGGGACCCCCCAATGAGCAGTTCTTC
TRBJ2-1 | few | 15 | TRBV6-5 | TRBD2 | CASSPGLAGNNEQFF | TGTGCCAGCAGCCCGGGACTAGCGGGGAACAATGAGCAGTTCTTC
TRBJ2-3 | - | 17 | TRBV30 | TRBD2 | CAWNGIAGGAGTDTQYF | TGTGCCTGGAACGGAATAGCGGGGGGGGCAGGCACAGATACGCAGTATTTT
TRBJ2-3 | - | 17 | TRBV7-3 | TRBD2 | CASSLSPPSGGTDTQYF | TGTGCCAGCAGCTTAAGTCCCCCTAGCGGGGGCACAGATACGCAGTATTTT
TRBJ2-3 | - | 14 | TRBV5-4 | - | CASSLGLRTDTQYF | TGTGCCAGCAGCTTGGGTCTTCGCACAGATACGCAGTATTTT
TRBJ1-5 | - | 13 | TRBV7-9 | - | CASSLFGNQPQHF | TGTGCCAGCAGCTTATTTGGGAATCAGCCCCAGCATTTT
TRBJ1-1 | - | 16 | TRBV5-1 | TRBD1 | CASSFPRGQKGAEAFF | TGCGCCAGCAGCTTCCCCAGGGGGCAGAAGGGCGCTGAAGCTTTCTTT